This T cell receptor beta chain was sequenced for a study of spatial heterogeneity in lung cancer. For the study at large: 55 to 80 TRACERx patients with early, untreated non-small cell lung cancer donated samples. Follow-up PBMC samples were sequenced when available, at a median of around 2 years after resection.

Each molecule of TCR cDNA was tagged with one unique molecular identifier. TCRdb ran MiXCR on the 5' RACE reads and lists one entry per CDR3 protein. The top ten clones hold around 20% of a sample with under 20,000 distinct CDR3 sequences, around 9.6% of them seen once. V was shortened by 3 bases and J by 0 bases, with 10 bases between the two germline ends. The germline CDR1 and CDR2 sequences are MRHNA and SNTAGT. This CDR3 has 15 amino acids. This clonotype was observed many times. No antigen is known for it. Study conclusions and caveats: Blood carried ubiquitous expanded tumor TCRs more at resection than follow-up.

Sample time point: blood at routine non-recurrence follow-up after resection. This clonotype originated in a male donor with early-stage non-small cell lung cancer. V gene TRBV6-4 combines with J gene TRBJ2-3; D remains ambiguous. The sample was PBMCs, taken at follow-up. The CDR3 region is CASSDNSASTDTQYF. The CDR3 DNA follows: TGTGCCAGCAGTGATAACAGTGCTAGCACAGATACGCAGTATTTT.